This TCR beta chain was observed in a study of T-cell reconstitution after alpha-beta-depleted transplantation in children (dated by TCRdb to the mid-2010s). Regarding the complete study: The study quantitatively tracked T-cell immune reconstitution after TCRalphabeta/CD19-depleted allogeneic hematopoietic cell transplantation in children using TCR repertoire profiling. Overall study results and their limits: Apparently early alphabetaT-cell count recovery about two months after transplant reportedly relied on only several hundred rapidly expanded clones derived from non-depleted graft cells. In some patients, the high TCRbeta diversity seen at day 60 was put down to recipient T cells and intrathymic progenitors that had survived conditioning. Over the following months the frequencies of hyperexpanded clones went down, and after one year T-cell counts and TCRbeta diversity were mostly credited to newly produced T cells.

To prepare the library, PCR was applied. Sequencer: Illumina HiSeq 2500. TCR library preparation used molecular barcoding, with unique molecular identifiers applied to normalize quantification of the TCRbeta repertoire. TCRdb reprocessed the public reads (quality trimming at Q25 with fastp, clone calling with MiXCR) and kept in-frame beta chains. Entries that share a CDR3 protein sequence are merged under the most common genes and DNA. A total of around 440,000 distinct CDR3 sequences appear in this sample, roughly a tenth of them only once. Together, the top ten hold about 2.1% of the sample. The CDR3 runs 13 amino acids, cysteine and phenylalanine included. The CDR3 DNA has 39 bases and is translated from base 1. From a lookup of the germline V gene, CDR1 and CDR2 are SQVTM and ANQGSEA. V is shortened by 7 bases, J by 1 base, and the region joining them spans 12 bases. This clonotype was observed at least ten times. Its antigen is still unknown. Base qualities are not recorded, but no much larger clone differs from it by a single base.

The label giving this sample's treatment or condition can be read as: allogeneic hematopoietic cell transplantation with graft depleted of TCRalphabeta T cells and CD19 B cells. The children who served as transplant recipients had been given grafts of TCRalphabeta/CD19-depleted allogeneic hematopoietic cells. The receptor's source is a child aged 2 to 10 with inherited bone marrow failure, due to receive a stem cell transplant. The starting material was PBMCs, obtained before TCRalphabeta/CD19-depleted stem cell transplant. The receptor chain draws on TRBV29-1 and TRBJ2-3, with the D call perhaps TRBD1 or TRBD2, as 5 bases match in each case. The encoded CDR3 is CSGNRDGTDTQYF. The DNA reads TGCAGCGGGAACCGGGACGGCACAGATACGCAGTATTTT.